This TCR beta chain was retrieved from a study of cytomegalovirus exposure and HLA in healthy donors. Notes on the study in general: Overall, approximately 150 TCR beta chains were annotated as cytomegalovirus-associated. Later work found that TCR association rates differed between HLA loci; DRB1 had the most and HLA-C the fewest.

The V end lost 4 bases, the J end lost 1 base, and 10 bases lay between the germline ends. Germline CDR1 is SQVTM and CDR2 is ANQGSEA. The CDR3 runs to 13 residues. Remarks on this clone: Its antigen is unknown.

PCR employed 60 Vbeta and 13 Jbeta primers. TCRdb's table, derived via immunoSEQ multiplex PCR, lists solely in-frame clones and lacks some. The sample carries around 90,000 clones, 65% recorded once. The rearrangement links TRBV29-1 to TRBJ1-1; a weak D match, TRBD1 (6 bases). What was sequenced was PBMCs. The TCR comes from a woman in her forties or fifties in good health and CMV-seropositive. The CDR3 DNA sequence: TGCAGCGTTGCCGGGACAAAGAACACTGAAGCTTTCTTT. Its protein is CSVAGTKNTEAFF.